The 27 T cell receptor beta chains reported below all come from one sample, sequenced in a study of response to subunit inactivated influenza vaccine. TCRdb reprocessed the RT-PCR reads with MiXCR, giving one entry per CDR3 protein. The sample lists 500,000 to 600,000 distinct CDR3 sequences, approximately 14% seen once, with roughly 10% in the top ten. This specimen consisted of PBMCs from blood, obtained roughly 13 days after vaccination. All receptors come from a man aged 45 to 65 who received an inactivated influenza vaccine.

This clonotype was observed a handful of times. This sequence joins TRBV29-1 and TRBJ2-2, with D tentatively TRBD2 (5 bases). Trimming removed 3 bases at V and 1 base at J, with 9 bases between. The germline CDR1 and CDR2 sequences are SQVTM and ANQGSEA. The CDR3 is 14 amino acids. The DNA of the CDR3 is TGCAGCGTTGAGGGCCGGGGGAACACCGGGGAGCTGTTTTTT. Residues: CSVEGRGNTGELFF.

This clonotype occurred a few times. V and J are TRBV7-9 and TRBJ2-1, with 7 bases matching TRBD2. After removal of 1 base from V and 9 bases from J, the junction contained 12 bases not matched to a gene. Germline V gene lookup returns CDR1 SEHNR and CDR2 FQNEAQ (reference sequence). This CDR3 comprises 16 residues. The CDR3 sequence: CASSLEGGRPGREQFF. CDR3 DNA sequence: TGTGCCAGCAGCTTAGAGGGCGGGAGACCCGGCCGTGAGCAGTTCTTC.

This clonotype occurred a few times. V gene TRBV20-1 combines with J gene TRBJ2-3; 8 bases are a match to TRBD2. Germline-derived CDR1 and CDR2 are DFQATT and SNEGSKA (reference sequence). There are 12 residues in the CDR3. With V trimmed by 3 bases and J by 5 bases, 1 base remained unmatched. CDR3 coding DNA: TGCAGTGCTAGCGGGGGGGGAGATACGCAGTATTTT. Protein sequence: CSASGGGDTQYF.

This clonotype has more than one count but fewer than ten. The chain employs TRBV9 and TRBJ1-6, with D tentatively TRBD1 (5 bases). The CDR3 loop spans 15 amino acids. The germline V gene encodes CDR1 SGDLS and CDR2 YYNGEE. V lost 3 bases, J lost 8 bases, and 15 bases lay in between. As DNA, the CDR3 is TGTGCCAGCAGCGCCAGGGTAACGGGCGATTCACCCCTCCACTTT. This encodes CASSARVTGDSPLHF.

J is TRBJ1-6 and V is TRBV7-2, with no clear D. V dropped 1 base and J dropped 7 bases, with 11 bases sitting between them. The CDR3 is made up of 15 amino acids. The V gene's germline CDR1 is SGHTA and CDR2 FQGNSA. CDR3 in amino acids: CASSLDRVTNSPLHF. As DNA, the CDR3 is TGTGCCAGCAGCTTAGATCGGGTAACGAATTCACCCCTCCACTTT.

The chain carries TRBV7-8 and TRBJ2-4, with D perhaps TRBD1 (5 bases). Germline CDR1 is SGHVS and CDR2 is FQNEAQ. Trimming took off 3 bases at V and 7 bases at J, with 16 bases between the two ends. The CDR3 is 15 amino acids. This CDR3 is CASSFSATQGNIQYF. The CDR3 bases are TGTGCCAGCAGCTTTTCGGCGACGCAGGGCAACATTCAGTACTTC.

CDR3 nucleotide sequence: TGCGCCAGCAGCTTATCACGGGTCAAGAAGGAGCTGTTTTTT. This translates into CASSLSRVKKELFF. This chain links TRBV5-1 with TRBJ2-2; D remains ambiguous. Between the trimmed V and J ends, which lost 2 bases and 10 bases, there was a span of 15 bases. The V gene's germline CDR1 is SGHRS and CDR2 YFSETQ. The length of the CDR3 is 14 residues.

The chain recombines TRBV12-3 or TRBV12-4 with TRBJ1-6; D might be TRBD1 (5 bases). This CDR3 spans 15 amino acids. V lost 6 bases to trimming and J lost 6 bases, with 15 bases between them. CDR3 DNA sequence: TGTGCCAGCAGCCGCGGGGCGCCGGCTAATTCACCCCTCCACTTT. Translating it yields CASSRGAPANSPLHF.

In this sample, this clonotype turned up a few times. The CDR3 bases are TGTGCCAGCAGCTCCGACAGACTGAACACTGAAGCTTTCTTT. Its translation is CASSSDRLNTEAFF. V usage is TRBV7-2 and J usage is TRBJ1-1, with D maybe TRBD1 (5 bases). V was clipped by 4 bases and J by 0 bases, with 9 bases between them. This CDR3 is 14 amino acids long. Germline CDR1 SGHTA, CDR2 FQGNSA.

This clonotype turned up a few times. This chain connects TRBV11-2 to TRBJ2-1, with TRBD2 matching over 8 bases. Trimming took 0 bases from V and 3 from J; bases not matched to a gene: 10. Germline V lookup: CDR1 SGHAT, CDR2 FQNNGV. The CDR3 runs to 18 residues. The CDR3 here is CASSLDLGLAGYYNEQFF. CDR3 DNA sequence: TGTGCCAGCAGCTTAGATTTAGGCCTAGCGGGTTACTACAATGAGCAGTTCTTC.

This clonotype was seen repeatedly, ten times or more. The chain recombines TRBV7-8 with TRBJ2-5, with 11 bases matching TRBD1. With V trimmed by 1 base and J by 5 bases, 0 bases remained unmatched. CDR3 size: 14 residues. From germline, CDR1 is SGHVS and CDR2 FQNEAQ. The CDR3 is CASSLGDRGETQYF. CDR3 coding DNA: TGTGCCAGCAGCTTAGGGGACAGGGGGGAGACCCAGTACTTC.

This clonotype was counted between two and nine times. The chain has TRBV6-5 and TRBJ2-1, with a possible D match to TRBD2 (6 bases). The CDR3 spans 16 residues. CDR1 and CDR2 from the germline V gene are MNHEY and SVGAGI. Deletions cut 0 bases from V and 2 bases from J, with 11 bases between. The CDR3 region has the DNA TGTGCCAGCAGTTACTCGAGGAGGGCTACCTACAATGAGCAGTTCTTC. Translated: CASSYSRRATYNEQFF.

This clonotype was detected a few times. This chain connects TRBV5-1 to TRBJ2-5; D is unresolved. The CDR3 loop spans 12 amino acids. The V gene lost 0 bases and the J gene lost 5 bases, with 5 bases spanning the gap. In germline, CDR1 is SGHRS, CDR2 YFSETQ. CDR3 residues: CASSLVYETQYF. As DNA, the CDR3 is TGCGCCAGCAGCTTGGTATATGAGACCCAGTACTTC.

The chain joins TRBV20-1 to TRBJ2-5; D gene uncertain. V was pared by 0 bases and J by 0 bases, with 11 bases between. Germline V gene data show CDR1 as DFQATT and CDR2 as SNEGSKA (reference sequence). The CDR3 runs to 15 residues. CDR3 amino acids: CSARDEWQNQETQYF. CDR3 sequence (DNA): TGCAGTGCTAGAGATGAATGGCAGAACCAAGAGACCCAGTACTTC.

The V and J genes are TRBV29-1 and TRBJ2-7; 11 bases agree with TRBD2. The CDR3 sequence is 16 residues long. CDR1 and CDR2 (germline): SQVTM, ANQGSEA. The trim removed 7 bases at V and 0 bases at J, leaving 11 bases unmatched. CDR3 amino acids: CSALSKTSGDSYEQYF. CDR3 in DNA: TGCAGCGCACTCTCCAAGACTAGCGGGGACTCCTACGAGCAGTACTTC.

The sample holds a few counts of this clonotype. The chain employs TRBV7-2 and TRBJ2-4; either TRBD1 or TRBD2 may supply D (6 bases each). The V and J ends lost 2 bases and 3 bases respectively, with 11 bases between them. Per the germline V gene, CDR1 is SGHTA and CDR2 is FQGNSA. The CDR3 consists of 15 residues. The CDR3 DNA reads as TGTGCCAGCAGCTTAAAACAGGGAGGCAAAAACATTCAGTACTTC. Its protein is CASSLKQGGKNIQYF.

This clonotype has only a few counts. V and J are TRBV28 and TRBJ2-4, with a possible D match to TRBD1 (6 bases). CDR3 length: 17 amino acids. Germline values: CDR1 MDHEN, CDR2 SYDVKM. The germline V and J ends were trimmed by 0 bases and 1 base, with 13 bases remaining between them. Here the CDR3 DNA reads TGTGCCAGCAGTTTATGGGGTCACAGGGAGGCCAAAAACATTCAGTACTTC. Translated: CASSLWGHREAKNIQYF.

This clonotype was detected only a few times. This chain uses TRBV5-5 with TRBJ2-2, with no clear D. V lost 0 bases to trimming and J lost 6 bases, with 12 bases between them. This CDR3 is 15 amino acids long. Germline V gene sequence: CDR1 SGHKS, CDR2 YYEKEE (reference sequence). Here the CDR3 reads CASSLALKVSGELFF. The CDR3 region has the DNA TGTGCCAGCAGCTTGGCCTTGAAGGTGTCCGGGGAGCTGTTTTTT.

The rearrangement joins TRBV4-3 to TRBJ2-1; D is uncertain. The ends were cut back, 0 bases at V and 6 bases at J, with 12 bases in the middle. The CDR3 consists of 15 residues. Germline loops: CDR1 LGHNA, CDR2 YSLEER. The CDR3 coding sequence is TGCGCCAGCAGCCAAGATTACGGAAGGTCCAATGAGCAGTTCTTC. Translating gives CASSQDYGRSNEQFF.

The sample holds a few counts of this clonotype. This chain uses TRBV7-2 with TRBJ2-1; no clear D. From germline, CDR1 is SGHTA and CDR2 FQGNSA. The V end lost 7 bases, the J end lost 2 bases, and 9 bases lay between the germline ends. The CDR3 totals 13 residues. The CDR3 nucleotides are TGTGCCAGCAACGAGGCGCCCTACAATGAGCAGTTCTTC. Protein sequence: CASNEAPYNEQFF.

This sequence joins TRBV28 and TRBJ2-5; no clear D. The V and J ends lost 1 base and 4 bases respectively, with 10 bases between them. The CDR3 runs to 14 residues. Per germline, CDR1 MDHEN and CDR2 SYDVKM. CDR3 nucleotides: TGTGCCAGCAGTTTATCTGATTGGGGAGAGACCCAGTACTTC. It translates to CASSLSDWGETQYF.

This sequence joins TRBV12-3 or TRBV12-4 and TRBJ2-7; 14 positions agree with TRBD2. This CDR3 comprises 14 residues. V lost 5 bases to trimming and J lost 5 bases; unmatched junction nucleotides: 2. In DNA, the CDR3 is TGTGCCAGCAGTAAGACTAGCGGGGGGGACGAGCAGTACTTC. It encodes CASSKTSGGDEQYF.

This clonotype was counted a few times. The rearrangement links TRBV4-3 to TRBJ2-3; a possible D gene is TRBD1 (5 bases). There are 15 residues in the CDR3. The germline V and J ends were trimmed by 4 bases and 8 bases, with 19 bases remaining between them. Germline CDR1 and CDR2: LGHNA and YSLEER. For the CDR3, the DNA is TGCGCCAGCAGCCCAAAGAAATTTGGGGCAGTTACGCAGTATTTT. This encodes CASSPKKFGAVTQYF.

This clonotype was counted only a few times. The rearrangement uses TRBV20-1 and TRBJ2-1; 7 bases match TRBD2. The J segment lost 0 bases and the V segment lost 3 bases, leaving 8 bases of the junction unmatched. Germline values: CDR1 DFQATT, CDR2 SNEGSKA (reference sequence). The CDR3 is 16 amino acids. CDR3 sequence reads: CSARPHGGSSYNEQFF. The CDR3 DNA follows: TGCAGTGCTAGGCCCCACGGGGGGAGCTCCTACAATGAGCAGTTCTTC.

The chain joins TRBV10-2 to TRBJ1-6, with 8 bases that match TRBD1. Trimming at V came to 7 bases and at J to 6 bases, leaving 5 bases not matched to a gene. Germline CDR1 and CDR2: WSHSY and SAAADI. The CDR3 is 14 amino acids. The CDR3 region is CASMRQGTNSPLHF. The CDR3 DNA reads TGCGCCAGCATGAGACAGGGGACTAATTCACCCCTCCACTTT.

The V gene is TRBV20-1, the J gene TRBJ2-1; 9 nucleotides agree with TRBD2. This CDR3 is 16 amino acids long. V lost 2 bases, J lost 0 bases, and 5 bases stayed unmatched. Germline assignment: CDR1 DFQATT and CDR2 SNEGSKA (reference sequence). DNA of the CDR3: TGCAGTGCTAGACTAGCGGGGAGGGGCTCCTACAATGAGCAGTTCTTC. Amino acid sequence: CSARLAGRGSYNEQFF.

This clonotype has ten or more counts. V usage is TRBV3-1 and J usage is TRBJ1-5, with 8 bases identical to TRBD1. This CDR3 is 16 amino acids long. The V segment lost 5 bases and the J segment 1 base; nucleotides outside the gene matches: 7. The germline V gene has CDR1 LGHDT and CDR2 YNNKEL (reference sequence). CDR3 nucleotides: TGTGCCAGCAGCAAATCAGGGGGCGCGAGCAATCAGCCCCAGCATTTT. Its translation is CASSKSGGASNQPQHF.